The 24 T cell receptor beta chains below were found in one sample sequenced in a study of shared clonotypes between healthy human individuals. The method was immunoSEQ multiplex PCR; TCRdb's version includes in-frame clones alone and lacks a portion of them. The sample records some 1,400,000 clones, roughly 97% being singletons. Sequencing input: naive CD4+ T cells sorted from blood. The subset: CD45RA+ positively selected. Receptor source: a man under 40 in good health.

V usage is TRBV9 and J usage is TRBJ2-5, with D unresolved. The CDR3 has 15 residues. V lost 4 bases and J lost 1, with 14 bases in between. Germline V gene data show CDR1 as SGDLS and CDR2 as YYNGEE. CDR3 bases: TGTGCCAGCAGCATAACCTCGATTATCCAAGAGACCCAGTACTTC. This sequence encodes CASSITSIIQETQYF.

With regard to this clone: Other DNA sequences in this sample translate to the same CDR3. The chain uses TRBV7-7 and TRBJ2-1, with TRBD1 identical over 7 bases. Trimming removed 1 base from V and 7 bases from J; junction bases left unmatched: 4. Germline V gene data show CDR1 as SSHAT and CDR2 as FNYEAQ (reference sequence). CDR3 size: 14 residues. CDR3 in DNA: TGTGCCAGCAGCTTAGGACAGGGCAGGAATGAGCAGTTCTTC. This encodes CASSLGQGRNEQFF.

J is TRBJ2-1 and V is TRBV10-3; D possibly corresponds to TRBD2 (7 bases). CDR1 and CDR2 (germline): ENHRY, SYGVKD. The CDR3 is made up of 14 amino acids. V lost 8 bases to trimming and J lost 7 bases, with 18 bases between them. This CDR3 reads CAIEEARGGNEQFF. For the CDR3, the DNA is TGTGCCATCGAGGAGGCTAGGGGGGGGAATGAGCAGTTCTTC.

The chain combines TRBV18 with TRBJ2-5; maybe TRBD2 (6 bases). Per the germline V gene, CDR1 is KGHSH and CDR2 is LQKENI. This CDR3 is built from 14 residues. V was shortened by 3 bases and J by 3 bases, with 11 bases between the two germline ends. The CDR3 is CASSPGGQKETQYF. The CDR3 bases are TGTGCCAGCTCACCCGGAGGGCAAAAAGAGACCCAGTACTTC.

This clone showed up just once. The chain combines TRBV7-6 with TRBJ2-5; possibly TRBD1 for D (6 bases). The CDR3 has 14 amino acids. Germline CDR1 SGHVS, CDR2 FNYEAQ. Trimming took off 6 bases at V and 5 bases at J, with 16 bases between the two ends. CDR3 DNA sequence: TGTGCCAGCAGTTTTCAGGGGTTTTGGGAGACCCAGTACTTC. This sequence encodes CASSFQGFWETQYF.

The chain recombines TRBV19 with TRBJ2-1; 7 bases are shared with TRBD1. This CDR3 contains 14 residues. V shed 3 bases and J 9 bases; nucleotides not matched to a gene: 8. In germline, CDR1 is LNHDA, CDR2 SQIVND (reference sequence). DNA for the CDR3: TGTGCCAGTAGTATGGGGACAGAGACGGGTGAGCAGTTCTTC. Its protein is CASSMGTETGEQFF.

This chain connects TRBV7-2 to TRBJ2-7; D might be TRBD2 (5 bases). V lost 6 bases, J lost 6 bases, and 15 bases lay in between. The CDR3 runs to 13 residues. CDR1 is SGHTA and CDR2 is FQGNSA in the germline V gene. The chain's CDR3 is CASRIGAGGEQYF. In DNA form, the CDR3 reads TGTGCCAGCAGGATAGGCGCAGGAGGCGAGCAGTACTTC. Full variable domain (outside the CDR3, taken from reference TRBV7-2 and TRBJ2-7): GAGVSQSPSNKVTEKGKDVELRCDPISGHTALYWYRQSLGQGLEFLIYFQGNSAPDKSGLPSDRFSAERTGGSVSTLTIQRTQQEDSAVYLCASRIGAGGEQYFGPGTRLTVT.

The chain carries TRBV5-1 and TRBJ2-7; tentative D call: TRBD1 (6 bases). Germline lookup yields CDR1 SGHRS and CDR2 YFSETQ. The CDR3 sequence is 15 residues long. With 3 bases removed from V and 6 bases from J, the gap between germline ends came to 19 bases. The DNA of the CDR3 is TGCGCCAGCAGCTCCTCGGACAGACGTAGCTCCGAGCAGTACTTC. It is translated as CASSSSDRRSSEQYF.

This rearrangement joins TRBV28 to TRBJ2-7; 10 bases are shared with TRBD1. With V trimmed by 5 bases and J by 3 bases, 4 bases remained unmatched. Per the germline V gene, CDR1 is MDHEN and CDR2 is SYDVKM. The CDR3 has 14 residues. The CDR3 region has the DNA TGTGCCAGCAGTGCGACAGGGGGCTACTACGAGCAGTACTTC. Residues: CASSATGGYYEQYF.

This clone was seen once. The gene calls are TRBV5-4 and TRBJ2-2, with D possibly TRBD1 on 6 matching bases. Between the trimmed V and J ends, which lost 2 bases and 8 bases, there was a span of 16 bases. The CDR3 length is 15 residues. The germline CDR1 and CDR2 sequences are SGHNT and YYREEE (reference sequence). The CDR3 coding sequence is TGTGCCAGCAGCTTCAGGGGACGAAGGCTGGGGGAGCTGTTTTTT. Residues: CASSFRGRRLGELFF.

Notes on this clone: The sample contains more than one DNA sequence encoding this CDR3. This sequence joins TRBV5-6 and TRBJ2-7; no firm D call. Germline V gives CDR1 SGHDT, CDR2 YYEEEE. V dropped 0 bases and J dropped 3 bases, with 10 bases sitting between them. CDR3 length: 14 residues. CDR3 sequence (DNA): TGTGCCAGCAGCTTGGCCGGTCAGGTCTACGAGCAGTACTTC. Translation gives CASSLAGQVYEQYF.

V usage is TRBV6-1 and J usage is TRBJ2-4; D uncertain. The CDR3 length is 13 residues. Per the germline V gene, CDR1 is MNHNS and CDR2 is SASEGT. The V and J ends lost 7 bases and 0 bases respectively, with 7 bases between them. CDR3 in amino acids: CASTQVAKNIQYF. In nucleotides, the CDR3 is TGTGCCAGCACCCAGGTAGCCAAAAACATTCAGTACTTC.

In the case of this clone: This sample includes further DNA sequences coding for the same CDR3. The CDR3 DNA reads TGTGCCAGCAGCTCGAGGGGACAGCCCCAGCATTTT. As protein: CASSSRGQPQHF. The chain carries TRBV28 and TRBJ1-5; a weak D match, TRBD1 (5 bases). This CDR3 has 12 amino acids. Germline-derived CDR1 and CDR2 are MDHEN and SYDVKM. Deletions cut 6 bases from V and 7 bases from J, with 10 bases between.

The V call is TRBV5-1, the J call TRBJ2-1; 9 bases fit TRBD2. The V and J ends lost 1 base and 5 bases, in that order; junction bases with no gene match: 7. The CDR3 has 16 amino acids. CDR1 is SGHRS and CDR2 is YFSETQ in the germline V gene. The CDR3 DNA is TGCGCCAGCAGCTTGCGAAGCGGGAGGCCAAACAATGAGCAGTTCTTC. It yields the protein CASSLRSGRPNNEQFF.

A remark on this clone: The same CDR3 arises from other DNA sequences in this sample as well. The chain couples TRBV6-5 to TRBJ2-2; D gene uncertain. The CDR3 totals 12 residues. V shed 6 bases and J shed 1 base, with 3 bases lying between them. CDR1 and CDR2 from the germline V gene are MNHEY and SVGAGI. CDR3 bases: TGTGCCAGCAGATGGAACACCGGGGAGCTGTTTTTT. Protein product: CASRWNTGELFF.

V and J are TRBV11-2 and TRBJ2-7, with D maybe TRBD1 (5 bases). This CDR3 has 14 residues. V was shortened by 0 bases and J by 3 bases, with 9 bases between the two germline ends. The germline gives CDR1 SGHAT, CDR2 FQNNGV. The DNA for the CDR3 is TGTGCCAGCAGCTTAGAGGCAGGGAACTACGAGCAGTACTTC. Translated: CASSLEAGNYEQYF.

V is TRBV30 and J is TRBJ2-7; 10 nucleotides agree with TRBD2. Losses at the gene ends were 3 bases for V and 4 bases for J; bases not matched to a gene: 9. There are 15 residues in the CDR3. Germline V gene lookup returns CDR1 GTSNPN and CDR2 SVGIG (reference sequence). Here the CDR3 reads CAWRPPSGSPYEQYF. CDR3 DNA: TGTGCCTGGAGACCCCCTAGCGGGAGCCCGTACGAGCAGTACTTC.

CDR3 bases: TGCGCCAGCAGCCCCAGACTAGCGGTTAGCACAGATACGCAGTATTTT. Its protein is CASSPRLAVSTDTQYF. This chain connects TRBV5-1 to TRBJ2-3, with TRBD2 identical over 9 bases. CDR3 length: 16 amino acids. V shed 4 bases and J 0 bases; nucleotides not matched to a gene: 6. CDR1 is SGHRS and CDR2 is YFSETQ in the germline V gene.

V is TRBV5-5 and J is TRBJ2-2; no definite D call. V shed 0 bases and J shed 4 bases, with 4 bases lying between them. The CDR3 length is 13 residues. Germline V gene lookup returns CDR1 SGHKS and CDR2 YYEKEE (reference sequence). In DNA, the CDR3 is TGTGCCAGCAGCTTGGCCGCCACCGGGGAGCTGTTTTTT. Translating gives CASSLAATGELFF.

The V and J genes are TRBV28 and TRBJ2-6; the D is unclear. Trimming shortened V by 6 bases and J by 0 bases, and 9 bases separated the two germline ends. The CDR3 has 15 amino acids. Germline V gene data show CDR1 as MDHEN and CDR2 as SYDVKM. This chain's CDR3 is CASRDAASGANVLTF. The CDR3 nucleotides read TGTGCCAGCAGGGACGCGGCCTCTGGGGCCAACGTCCTGACTTTC.

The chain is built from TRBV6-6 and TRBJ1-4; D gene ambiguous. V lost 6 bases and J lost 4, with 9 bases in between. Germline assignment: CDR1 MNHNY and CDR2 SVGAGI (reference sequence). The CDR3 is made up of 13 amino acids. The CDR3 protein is CASRRAGNEKLFF. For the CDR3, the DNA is TGTGCCAGCAGGCGGGCGGGTAATGAAAAACTGTTTTTT.

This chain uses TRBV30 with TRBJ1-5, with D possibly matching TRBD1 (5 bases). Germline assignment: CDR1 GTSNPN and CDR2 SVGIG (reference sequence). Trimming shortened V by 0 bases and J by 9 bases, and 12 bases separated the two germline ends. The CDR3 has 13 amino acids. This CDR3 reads CAWSVGASGPQHF. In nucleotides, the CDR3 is TGTGCCTGGAGTGTAGGGGCCTCAGGGCCCCAGCATTTT. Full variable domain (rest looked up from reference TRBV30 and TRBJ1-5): SQTIHQWPATLVQPVGSPLSLECTVEGTSNPNLYWYRQAAGRGLQLLFYSVGIGQISSEVPQNLSASRPQDRQFILSSKKLLLSDSGFYLCAWSVGASGPQHFGDGTRLSIL.

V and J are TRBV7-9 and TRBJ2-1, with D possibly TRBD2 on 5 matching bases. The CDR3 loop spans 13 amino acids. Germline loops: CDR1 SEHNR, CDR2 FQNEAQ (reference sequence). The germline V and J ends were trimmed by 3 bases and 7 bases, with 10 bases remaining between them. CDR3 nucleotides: TGTGCCAGCAGCTTCCAGCCGGGGAATGAGCAGTTCTTC. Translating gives CASSFQPGNEQFF.

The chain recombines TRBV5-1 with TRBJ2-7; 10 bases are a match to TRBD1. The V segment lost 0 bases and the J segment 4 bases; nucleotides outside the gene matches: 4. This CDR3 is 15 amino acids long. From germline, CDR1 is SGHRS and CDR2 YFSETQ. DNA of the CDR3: TGCGCCAGCAGCTTGGTGGGGACAGGGGTTTACGAGCAGTACTTC. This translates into CASSLVGTGVYEQYF.